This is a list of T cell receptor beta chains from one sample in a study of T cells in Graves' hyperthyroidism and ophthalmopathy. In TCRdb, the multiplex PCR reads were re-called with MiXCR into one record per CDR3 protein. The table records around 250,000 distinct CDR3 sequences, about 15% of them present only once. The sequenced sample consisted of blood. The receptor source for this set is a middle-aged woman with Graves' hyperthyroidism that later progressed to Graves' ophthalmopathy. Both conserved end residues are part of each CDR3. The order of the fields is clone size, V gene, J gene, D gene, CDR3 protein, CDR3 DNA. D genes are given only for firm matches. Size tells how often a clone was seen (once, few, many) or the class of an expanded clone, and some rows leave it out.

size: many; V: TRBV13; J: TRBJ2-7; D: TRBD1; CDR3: CASSIPAGTAFHEQYF; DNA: TGTGCCAGCAGCATCCCGGCCGGGACAGCCTTCCACGAGCAGTACTTC
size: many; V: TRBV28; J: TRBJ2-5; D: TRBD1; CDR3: CASSYRDRVETQYF; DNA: TGTGCCAGCAGTTACCGGGACAGGGTTGAGACCCAGTACTTC
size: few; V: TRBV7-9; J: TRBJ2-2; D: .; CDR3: CASSLVMNTGELFF; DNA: TGTGCCAGCAGCTTAGTTATGAACACCGGGGAGCTGTTTTTT
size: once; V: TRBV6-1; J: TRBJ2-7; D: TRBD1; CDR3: CASSRQGIHEQYF; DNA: TGTGCCAGCAGTAGACAGGGCATCCACGAGCAGTACTTC
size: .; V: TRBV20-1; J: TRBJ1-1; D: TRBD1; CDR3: CSALTGTNTEAFF; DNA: TGCAGTGCCCTGACAGGGACGAACACTGAAGCTTTCTTT
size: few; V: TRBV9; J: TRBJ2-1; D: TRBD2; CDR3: CASTKTSGIINEQFF; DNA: TGTGCCAGCACCAAGACTAGCGGGATAATCAATGAGCAGTTCTTC
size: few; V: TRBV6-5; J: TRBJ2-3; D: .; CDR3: CASSYSGGQGTDTQYF; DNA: TGTGCCAGCAGTTACTCGGGGGGGCAGGGGACAGATACGCAGTATTTT
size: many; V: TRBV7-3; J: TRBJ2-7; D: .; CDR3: CASSLAAGSSYEQYF; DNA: TGTGCCAGCAGCTTAGCCGCGGGGAGCTCCTACGAGCAGTACTTC
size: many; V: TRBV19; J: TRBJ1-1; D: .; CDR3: CASSTGRNTEAFF; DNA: TGTGCCAGTAGCACGGGGCGAAACACTGAAGCTTTCTTT
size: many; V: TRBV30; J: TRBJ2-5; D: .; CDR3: CAWSRGSQETQYF; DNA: TGTGCCTGGAGCCGTGGGAGCCAAGAGACCCAGTACTTC
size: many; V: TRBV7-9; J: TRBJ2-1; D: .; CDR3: CASSFPKVGENEQFF; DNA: TGTGCCAGCAGCTTCCCTAAGGTTGGGGAAAATGAGCAGTTCTTC
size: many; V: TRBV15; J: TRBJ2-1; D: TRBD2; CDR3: CATSSPGTSGRDNEQFF; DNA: TGTGCCACCAGCAGCCCCGGGACTAGCGGGAGAGACAATGAGCAGTTCTTC
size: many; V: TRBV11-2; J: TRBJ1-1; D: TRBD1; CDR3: CASSLNRDSEAFF; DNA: TGTGCCAGCAGCTTAAACCGGGACAGTGAAGCTTTCTTT
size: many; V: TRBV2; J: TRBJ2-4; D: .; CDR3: CASSESVAKNIQYF; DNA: TGTGCCAGCAGTGAGTCGGTAGCCAAAAACATTCAGTACTTC
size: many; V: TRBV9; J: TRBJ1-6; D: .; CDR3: CASSVGRGYDSPLHF; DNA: TGTGCCAGCAGCGTGGGCAGGGGCTACGACTCACCCCTCCACTTT
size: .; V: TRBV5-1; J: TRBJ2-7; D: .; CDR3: CASSGEGNLASEQYF; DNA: TGCGCCAGCAGCGGCGAAGGGAATCTCGCGAGCGAGCAGTACTTC
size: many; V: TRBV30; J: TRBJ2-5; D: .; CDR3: CAWSPPGETQYF; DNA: TGTGCCTGGAGTCCCCCCGGGGAGACCCAGTACTTC
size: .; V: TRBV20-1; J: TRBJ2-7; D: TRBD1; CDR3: CSATQGDYEQYF; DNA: TGCAGTGCTACGCAGGGGGACTACGAGCAGTACTTC